This T cell receptor beta chain is drawn from a study of blood T cell repertoires in COVID-19. CDR1 MNHEY and CDR2 SMNVEV come from the germline V gene (reference sequence). With 7 bases clipped from V and 4 bases from J, the junction kept 2 bases outside the gene matches. This CDR3 has 12 amino acids. Clones were read by immunoSEQ multiplex PCR, and TCRdb kept only the in-frame ones, dropping some. The repertoire holds some 350,000 clones, with around 90% as singletons. The chain uses TRBV27 and TRBJ1-2; 8 nucleotides line up with TRBD1. This sequence was found in a man aged 25 to 45 who had recovered from COVID-19. The sequencing input was PBMCs or T cells enriched from blood (not recorded which). The CDR3 spells CASTTGGYGYTF. Here the CDR3 DNA reads TGTGCCAGCACTACAGGGGGCTATGGCTACACCTTC.